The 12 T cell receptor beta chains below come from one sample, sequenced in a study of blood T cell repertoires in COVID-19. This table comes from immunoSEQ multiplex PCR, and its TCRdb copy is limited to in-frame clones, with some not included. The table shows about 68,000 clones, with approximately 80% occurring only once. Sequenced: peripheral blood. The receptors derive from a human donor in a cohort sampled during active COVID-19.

In DNA, the CDR3 is TGTGCCAGCAGGACCCGACAGGGGGCAGGAAACACCATATATTTT. Its translation: CASRTRQGAGNTIYF. The rearrangement joins TRBV6-5 to TRBJ1-3, with 10 bases lining up with TRBD1. The V gene's germline CDR1 is MNHEY and CDR2 SVGAGI. The junction had 6 bases not matched to a gene; V was cut back by 6 bases and J by 4 bases. This CDR3 is 15 amino acids long.

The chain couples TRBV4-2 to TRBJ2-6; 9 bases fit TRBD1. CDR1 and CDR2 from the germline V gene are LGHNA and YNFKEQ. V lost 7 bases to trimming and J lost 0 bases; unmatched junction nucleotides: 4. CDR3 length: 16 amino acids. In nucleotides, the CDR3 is TGTGCCAGCAAACCACAGGGGGCCTCTGGGGCCAACGTCCTGACTTTC. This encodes CASKPQGASGANVLTF.

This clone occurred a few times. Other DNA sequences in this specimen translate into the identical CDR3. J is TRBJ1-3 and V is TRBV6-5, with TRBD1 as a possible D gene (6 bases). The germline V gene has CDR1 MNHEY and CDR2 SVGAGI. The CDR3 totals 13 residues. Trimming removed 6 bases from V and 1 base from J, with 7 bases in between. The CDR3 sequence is CASRQGSGNTIYF. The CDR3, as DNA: TGTGCCAGCAGACAGGGATCTGGAAACACCATATATTTT.

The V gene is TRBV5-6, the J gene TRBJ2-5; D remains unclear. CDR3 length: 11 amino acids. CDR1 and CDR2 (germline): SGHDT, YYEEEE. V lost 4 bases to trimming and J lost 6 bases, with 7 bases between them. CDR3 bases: TGTGCCAGCAGCCTCGAGCAGACCCAGTACTTC. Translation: CASSLEQTQYF.

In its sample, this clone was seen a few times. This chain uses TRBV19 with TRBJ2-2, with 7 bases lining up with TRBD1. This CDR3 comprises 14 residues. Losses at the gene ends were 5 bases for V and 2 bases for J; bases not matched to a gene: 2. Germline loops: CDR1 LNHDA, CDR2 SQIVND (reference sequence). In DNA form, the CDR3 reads TGTGCCAGTAGTCGACAGGGAAACACCGGGGAGCTGTTTTTT. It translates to CASSRQGNTGELFF.

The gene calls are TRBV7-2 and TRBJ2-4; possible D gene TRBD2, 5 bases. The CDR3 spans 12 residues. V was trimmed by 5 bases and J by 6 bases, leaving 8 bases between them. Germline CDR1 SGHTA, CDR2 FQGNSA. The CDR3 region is CASSHGVNIQYF. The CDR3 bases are TGTGCCAGCAGCCACGGGGTAAACATTCAGTACTTC.

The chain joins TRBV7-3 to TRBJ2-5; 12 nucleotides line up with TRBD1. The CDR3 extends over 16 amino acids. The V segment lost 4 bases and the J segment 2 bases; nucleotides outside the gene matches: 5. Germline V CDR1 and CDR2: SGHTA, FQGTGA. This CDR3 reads CASSSGDRGLQETQYF. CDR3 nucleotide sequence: TGTGCCAGCAGCTCCGGGGACAGGGGGCTACAAGAGACCCAGTACTTC.

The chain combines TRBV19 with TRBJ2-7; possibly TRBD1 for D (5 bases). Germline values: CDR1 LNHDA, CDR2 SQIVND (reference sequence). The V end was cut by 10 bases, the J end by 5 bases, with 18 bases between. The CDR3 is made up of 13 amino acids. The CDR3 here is CATTPSPGNEQYF. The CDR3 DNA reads TGTGCCACCACACCGTCCCCAGGGAACGAGCAGTACTTC.

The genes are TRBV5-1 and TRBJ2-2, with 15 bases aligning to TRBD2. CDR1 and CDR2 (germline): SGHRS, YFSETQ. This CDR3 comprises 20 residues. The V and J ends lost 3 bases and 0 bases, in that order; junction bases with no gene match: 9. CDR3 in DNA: TGCGCCAGCAGCTCGGGACTAGCGGGGGGCATTTTCGCGAACACCGGGGAGCTGTTTTTT. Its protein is CASSSGLAGGIFANTGELFF.

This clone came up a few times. The CDR3 reads CASSQDQGVANYGYTF. The CDR3 nucleotides read TGCGCCAGCAGCCAAGATCAGGGGGTGGCTAACTATGGCTACACCTTC. This chain connects TRBV4-3 to TRBJ1-2; 7 bases agree with TRBD1. Germline assignment: CDR1 LGHNA and CDR2 YSLEER. CDR3 length: 16 residues. Germline trimming cut 0 bases from V and 0 bases from J; bases unmatched to any gene: 4.

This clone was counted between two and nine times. The chain's CDR3 is CASSLVGEPSYNEQFF. CDR3 DNA: TGCGCCAGCAGCTTGGTCGGGGAGCCCTCCTACAATGAGCAGTTCTTC. V usage is TRBV5-1 and J usage is TRBJ2-1, with a tentative D call TRBD2 (5 bases). The CDR3 runs 16 residues. Germline CDR1 SGHRS, CDR2 YFSETQ. V shed 0 bases and J shed 0 bases, with 10 bases lying between them. Filled out from reference TRBV5-1 and TRBJ2-1, the complete variable domain reads KAGVTQTPRYLIKTRGQQVTLSCSPISGHRSVSWYQQTPGQGLQFLFEYFSETQRNKGNFPGRFSGRQFSNSRSEMNVSTLELGDSALYLCASSLVGEPSYNEQFFGPGTRLTVL.

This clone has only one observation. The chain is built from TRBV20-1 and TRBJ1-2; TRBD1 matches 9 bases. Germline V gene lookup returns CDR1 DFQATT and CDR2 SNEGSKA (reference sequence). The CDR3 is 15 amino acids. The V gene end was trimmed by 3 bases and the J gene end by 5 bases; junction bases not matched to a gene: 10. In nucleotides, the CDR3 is TGCAGTGCTAGTACCCGGCTCGGGACAGGGTATGGCTACACCTTC. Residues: CSASTRLGTGYGYTF.